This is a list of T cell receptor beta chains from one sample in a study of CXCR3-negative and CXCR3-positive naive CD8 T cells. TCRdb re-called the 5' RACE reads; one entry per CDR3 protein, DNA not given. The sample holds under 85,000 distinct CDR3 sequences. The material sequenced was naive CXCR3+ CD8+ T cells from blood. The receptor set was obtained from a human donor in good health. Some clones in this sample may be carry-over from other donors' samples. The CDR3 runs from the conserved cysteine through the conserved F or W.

CASSLRLSGTDTQYF	TRBV5-1	TRBJ2-3
CASRPILAGSVRSSYNEQFF	TRBV6-2/TRBV6-3	TRBJ2-1
CASTPGTGDYEQYF	TRBV19	TRBJ2-7
CASSQEVRYGLENGYTF	TRBV14	TRBJ1-2
CASSSGTDYGYTF	TRBV5-4	TRBJ1-2
CATEQGTNEKLFF	TRBV6-6	TRBJ1-4
CSVEPVTNYGYTF	TRBV29-1	TRBJ1-2
CAWRSRNTEAFF	TRBV30	TRBJ1-1
CASSLFGGASDTQYF	TRBV7-6	TRBJ2-3
CASSSGTNSPLHF	TRBV7-3	TRBJ1-6
CASSLEALEGIQYF	TRBV7-2	TRBJ2-4
CASSFVIFGMNTEAFF	TRBV28	TRBJ1-1
CASSLGPEGWAIVPAYEQYF	TRBV7-9	TRBJ2-7
CAISDLNSEQYF	TRBV10-3	TRBJ2-7
CASSYLPGYTEAFF	TRBV6-5	TRBJ1-1
CAISRPDRGGTEAFF	TRBV10-3	TRBJ1-1
CASSYSSPRMRQGVNTEAFF	TRBV6-2/TRBV6-3	TRBJ1-1
CASSKIGRDGNQPQHF	TRBV21-1	TRBJ1-5